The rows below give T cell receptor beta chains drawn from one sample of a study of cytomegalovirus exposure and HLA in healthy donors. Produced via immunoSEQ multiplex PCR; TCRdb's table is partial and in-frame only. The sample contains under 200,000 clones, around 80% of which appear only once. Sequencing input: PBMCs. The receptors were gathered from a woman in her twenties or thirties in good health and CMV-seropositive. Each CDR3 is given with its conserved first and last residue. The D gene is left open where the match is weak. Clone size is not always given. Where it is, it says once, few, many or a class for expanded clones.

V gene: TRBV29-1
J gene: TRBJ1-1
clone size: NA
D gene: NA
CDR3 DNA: TGCAGCGTTGAAGCCCAGATAACTGAAGCTTTCTTT
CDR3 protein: CSVEAQITEAFF

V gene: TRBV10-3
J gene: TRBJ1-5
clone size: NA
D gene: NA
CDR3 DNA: TGTGCCATCAGTGAGGGATGGGGAGGTAATCAGCCCCAGCATTTT
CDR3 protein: CAISEGWGGNQPQHF

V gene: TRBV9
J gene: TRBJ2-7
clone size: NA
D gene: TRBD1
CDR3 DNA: TGTGCCAGCAGCCCCCGGGACAGGGTCTTCGGCGAGCAGTACTTC
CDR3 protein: CASSPRDRVFGEQYF

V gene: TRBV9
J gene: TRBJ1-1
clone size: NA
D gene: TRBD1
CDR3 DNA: TGTGCCAGCAGCGCCGACAGGGGGCCGAACACTGAAGCTTTCTTT
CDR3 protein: CASSADRGPNTEAFF

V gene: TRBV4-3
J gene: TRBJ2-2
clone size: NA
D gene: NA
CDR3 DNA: TGCGCCAGCAGCCAAGAGTTAAACACCGGGGAGCTGTTTTTT
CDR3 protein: CASSQELNTGELFF

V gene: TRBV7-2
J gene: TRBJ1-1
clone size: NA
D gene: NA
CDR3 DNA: TGTGCCAGCAGCCCAGGGATGAACACTGAAGCTTTCTTT
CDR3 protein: CASSPGMNTEAFF

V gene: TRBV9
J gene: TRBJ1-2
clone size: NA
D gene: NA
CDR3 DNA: TGTGCCAGCAGCGTAGGTCAGGGGAACTATGGCTACACCTTC
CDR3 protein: CASSVGQGNYGYTF

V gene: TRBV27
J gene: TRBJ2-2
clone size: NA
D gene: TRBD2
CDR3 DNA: TGTGCCAGCCGGCTAGCGGGGGCGAGTGTGGAGCTGTTTTTT
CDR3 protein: CASRLAGASVELFF

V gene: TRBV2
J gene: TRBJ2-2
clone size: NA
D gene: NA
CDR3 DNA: TGTGCCAGCAGTGAATATTGGGGGGAAACCGGGGAGCTGTTTTTT
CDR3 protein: CASSEYWGETGELFF

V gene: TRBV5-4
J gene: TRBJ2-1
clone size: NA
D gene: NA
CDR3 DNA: TGTGCCAGCAGCTTCGGGGCGGGATATTTTGAGCAGTTCTTC
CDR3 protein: CASSFGAGYFEQFF

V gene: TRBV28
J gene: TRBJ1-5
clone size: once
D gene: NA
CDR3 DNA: TGTGCCAGCAGTTTACCCCTCGGGCCCCAGCATTTT
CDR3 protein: CASSLPLGPQHF

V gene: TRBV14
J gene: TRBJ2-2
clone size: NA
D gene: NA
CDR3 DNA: TGTGCCAGCAGCCAGATTCACTCCGGGGAGCTGTTTTTT
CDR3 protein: CASSQIHSGELFF

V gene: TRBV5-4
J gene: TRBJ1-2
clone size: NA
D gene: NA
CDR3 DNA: TGTGCCAGCAGTACACCGACAGGACCTTATGGCTACACCTTC
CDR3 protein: CASSTPTGPYGYTF

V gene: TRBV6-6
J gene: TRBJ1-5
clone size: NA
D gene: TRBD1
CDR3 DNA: TGTGCCAGCAGTCCGGGACAGGGACGGGGCAATCAGCCCCAGCATTTT
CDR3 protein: CASSPGQGRGNQPQHF

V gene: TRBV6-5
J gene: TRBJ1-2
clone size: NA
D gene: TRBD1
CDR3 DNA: TGTGCCAGCAGTATGCTGCAGGGGGTCTATGGCTACACCTTC
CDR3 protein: CASSMLQGVYGYTF

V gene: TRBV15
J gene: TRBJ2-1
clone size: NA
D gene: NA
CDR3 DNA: TGTGCCACCAGCAGAGATGGGGGGAACAATGAGCAGTTCTTC
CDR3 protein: CATSRDGGNNEQFF

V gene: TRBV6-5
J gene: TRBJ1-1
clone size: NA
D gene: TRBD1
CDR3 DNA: TGTGCCAGCAGGGGACAGGCGACGAACACTGAAGCTTTCTTT
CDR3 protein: CASRGQATNTEAFF

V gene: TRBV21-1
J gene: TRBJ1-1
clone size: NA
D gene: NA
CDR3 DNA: TGTGCCAGCAGCCCAATCCAAGACAGCGTGAACACTGAAGCTTTCTTT
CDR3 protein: CASSPIQDSVNTEAFF

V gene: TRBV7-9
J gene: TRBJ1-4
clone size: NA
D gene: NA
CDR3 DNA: TGTGCCAGCAGCTCCACAACTAATGAAAAACTGTTTTTT
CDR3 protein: CASSSTTNEKLFF

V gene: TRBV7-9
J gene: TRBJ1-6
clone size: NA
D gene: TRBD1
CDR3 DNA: TGTGCCAGCAGCGTCGGACAGGGGCTTAATTCACCCCTCCACTTT
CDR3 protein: CASSVGQGLNSPLHF

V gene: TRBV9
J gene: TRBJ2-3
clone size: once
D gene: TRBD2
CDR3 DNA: TGTGCCAGCAGCGTAGGCGGCGGGGGGGTGACAGATACGCAGTATTTT
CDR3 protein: CASSVGGGGVTDTQYF

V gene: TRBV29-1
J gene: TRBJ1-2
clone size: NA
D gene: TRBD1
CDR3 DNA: TGCAGCGACCGACAGGGAAGAGTGGTAGGCTACACCTTC
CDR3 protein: CSDRQGRVVGYTF

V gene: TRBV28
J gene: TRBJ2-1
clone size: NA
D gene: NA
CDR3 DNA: TGTGCCAGCAGTTTTCAGGTCCAGGAGTTCTTC
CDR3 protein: CASSFQVQEFF

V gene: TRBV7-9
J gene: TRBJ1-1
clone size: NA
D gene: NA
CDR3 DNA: TGTTCCAGCAGCTTAGCCCGTATATTCACTGAAGCTTTCTTT
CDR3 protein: CSSSLARIFTEAFF

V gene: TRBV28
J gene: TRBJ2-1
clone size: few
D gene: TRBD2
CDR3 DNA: TGTGCCAGCAGTATCCAAACGGGACTAGCTCCCAATGAGCAGTTCTTC
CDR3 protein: CASSIQTGLAPNEQFF

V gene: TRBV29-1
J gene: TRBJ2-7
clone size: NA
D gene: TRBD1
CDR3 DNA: TGCAGCGTGGGGGGGACAGGGGTAATTAAGCAGTACTTC
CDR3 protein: CSVGGTGVIKQYF

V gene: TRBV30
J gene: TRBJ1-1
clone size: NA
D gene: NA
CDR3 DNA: TGTGCCTGGACTACGCAGGGCGGCACTGAAGCTTTCTTT
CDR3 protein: CAWTTQGGTEAFF

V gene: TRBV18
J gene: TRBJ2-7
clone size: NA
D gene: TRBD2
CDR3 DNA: TGTGCCAGCTCACCCGGAGCGGGGCCCTTCTACGAGCAGTACTTC
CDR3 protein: CASSPGAGPFYEQYF

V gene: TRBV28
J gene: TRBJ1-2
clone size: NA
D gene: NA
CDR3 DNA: TGTGCCAGCAGTTTATCTCAGGGCAGGGCCTATGGCTACACCTTC
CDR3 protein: CASSLSQGRAYGYTF

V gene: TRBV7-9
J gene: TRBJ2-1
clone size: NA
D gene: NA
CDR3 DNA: TGTGCCAGCAGTCGGGACACGAGCTCCTACAATGAGCAGTTCTTC
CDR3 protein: CASSRDTSSYNEQFF

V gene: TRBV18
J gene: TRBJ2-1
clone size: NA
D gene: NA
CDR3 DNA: TGTGCCAGCTCACTCCAACTAGGGAATGAGCAGTTCTTC
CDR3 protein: CASSLQLGNEQFF

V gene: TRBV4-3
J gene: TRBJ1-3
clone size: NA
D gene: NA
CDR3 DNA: TGCGCCAGCAGCCCCACCCGGCCAGGGGACGGAAACACCATATATTTT
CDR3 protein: CASSPTRPGDGNTIYF

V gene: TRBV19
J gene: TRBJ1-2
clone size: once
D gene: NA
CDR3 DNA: TGTGCCAGTAGTACGTACAGGGCAACTATCTATGGCTACACCTTC
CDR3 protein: CASSTYRATIYGYTF

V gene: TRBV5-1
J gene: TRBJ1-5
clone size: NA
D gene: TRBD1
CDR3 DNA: TGCGCCAGCAGCTTGAGTGGACAGGGGGATCAGCCCCAGCATTTT
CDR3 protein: CASSLSGQGDQPQHF

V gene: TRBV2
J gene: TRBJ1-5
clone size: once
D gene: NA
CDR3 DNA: TGTGCCAGCAGTGGATGGGGAGGTCAGCCCCAGCATTTT
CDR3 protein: CASSGWGGQPQHF

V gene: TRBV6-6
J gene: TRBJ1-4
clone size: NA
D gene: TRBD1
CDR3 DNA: TGTGCCAGCACCCGGACAGGGGTTGAAAAACTGTTTTTT
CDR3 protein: CASTRTGVEKLFF

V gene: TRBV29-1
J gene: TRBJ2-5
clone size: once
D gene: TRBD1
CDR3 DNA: TGCAGCGTCGATTTCCGGGACAGCCAAGAGACCCAGTACTTC
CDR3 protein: CSVDFRDSQETQYF

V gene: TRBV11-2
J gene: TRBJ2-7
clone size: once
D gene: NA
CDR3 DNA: TGTGCCAGCAGCTTTGGCCGCTACGAGCAGTACTTC
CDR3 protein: CASSFGRYEQYF

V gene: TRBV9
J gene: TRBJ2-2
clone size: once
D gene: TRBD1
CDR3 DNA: TGTGCCAGCAGCGTAGGACAGGGGGCCGGAAGGACCGGGGAGCTGTTTTTT
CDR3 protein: CASSVGQGAGRTGELFF

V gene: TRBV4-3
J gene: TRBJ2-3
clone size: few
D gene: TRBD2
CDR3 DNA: TGCGCCAGCAGCCGCGGACTAGCGAGGGGAGATACGCAGTATTTT
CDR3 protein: CASSRGLARGDTQYF

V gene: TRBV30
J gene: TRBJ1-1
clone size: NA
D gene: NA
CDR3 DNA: TGTGCCTGGAGCCCTCTAGGCGGCAACACTGAAGCTTTCTTT
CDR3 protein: CAWSPLGGNTEAFF

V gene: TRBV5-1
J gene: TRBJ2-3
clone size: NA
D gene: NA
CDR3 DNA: TGCGCCAGCAGCTCCAGGGCGCACACAGATACGCAGTATTTT
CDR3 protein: CASSSRAHTDTQYF

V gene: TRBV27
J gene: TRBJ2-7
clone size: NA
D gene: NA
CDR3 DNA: TGTGCCAGCAGTTTTCAGCACCCCAGGACAGCTTTAGAGTCGGACTACGAGCAGTACTTC
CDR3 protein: CASSFQHPRTALESDYEQYF

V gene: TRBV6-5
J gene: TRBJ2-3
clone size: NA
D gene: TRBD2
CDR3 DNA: TGTGCCAGCACTAGGGACTACACAGATACGCAGTATTTT
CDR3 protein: CASTRDYTDTQYF

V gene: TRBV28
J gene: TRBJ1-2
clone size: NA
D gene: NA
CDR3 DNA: TGTGCCAGCAGTTTATTTCAGGACACCTATGGCTACACCTTC
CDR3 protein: CASSLFQDTYGYTF

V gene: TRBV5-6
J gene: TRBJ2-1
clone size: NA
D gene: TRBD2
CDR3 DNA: TGTGCCAGCAGCTTGGGAGGACTAGCGGGAGTCTACAATGAGCAGTTCTTC
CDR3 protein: CASSLGGLAGVYNEQFF

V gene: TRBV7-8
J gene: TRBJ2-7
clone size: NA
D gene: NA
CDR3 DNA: TGTGCCAGCAGCCACGAAGGGTGGGGGCGATTCTACGAGCAGTACTTC
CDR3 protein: CASSHEGWGRFYEQYF

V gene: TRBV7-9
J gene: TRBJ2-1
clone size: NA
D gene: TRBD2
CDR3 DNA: TGTGCCAGCAGCTTCGGGGCGGGAGAGTACAATGAGCAGTTCTTC
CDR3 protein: CASSFGAGEYNEQFF

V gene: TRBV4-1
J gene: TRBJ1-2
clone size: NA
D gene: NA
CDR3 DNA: TGCGCCAGCAGCCCGTCCGGGACTCAATACTCCGTCGGCTACACCTTC
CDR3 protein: CASSPSGTQYSVGYTF

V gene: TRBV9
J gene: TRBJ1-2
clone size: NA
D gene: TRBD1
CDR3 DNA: TGTGCCAGCAGCGTATCGGGGCAGGGGGATCACGGCTACACCTTC
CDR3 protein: CASSVSGQGDHGYTF

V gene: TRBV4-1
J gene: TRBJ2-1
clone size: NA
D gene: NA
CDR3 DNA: TGCGCCAGCAGCCAAGGGCAGGGTGAGCAGTTCTTC
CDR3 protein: CASSQGQGEQFF

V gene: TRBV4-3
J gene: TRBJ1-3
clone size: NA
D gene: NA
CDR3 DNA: TGCGCCAGCAGCCAAGAACTTATGGCACTTCGGAGCTCTGGAAACACCATATATTTT
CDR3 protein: CASSQELMALRSSGNTIYF

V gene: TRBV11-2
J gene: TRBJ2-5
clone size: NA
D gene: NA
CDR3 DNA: TGTGCCAGCAGTGCGTTTCGGGCTAGCGTTCAAGAGACCCAGTACTTC
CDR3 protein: CASSAFRASVQETQYF

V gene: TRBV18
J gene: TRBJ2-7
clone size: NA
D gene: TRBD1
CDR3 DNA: TGTGCCAGCTCACCACGGGACAGGGGGCTCGAGCAGTACTTC
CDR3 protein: CASSPRDRGLEQYF

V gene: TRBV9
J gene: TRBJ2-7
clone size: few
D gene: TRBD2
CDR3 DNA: TGTGCCAGCAGCGTAGGCGGCAGCGGGGATTACTACGAGCAGTACTTC
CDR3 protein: CASSVGGSGDYYEQYF